This record covers a single T cell receptor (beta chain). At one boundary the junction diverges from the germline segment, which might be a read error. TCRdb re-called the PCR reads with MiXCR. The sample has 53,000 or so clones; 20% are singletons. These data originate in a study of metastatic and nonmetastatic thyroid tumors. The CDR3 has 15 amino acids. Germline loops: CDR1 DFQATT, CDR2 SNEGSKA (reference sequence). Nobody among the patients had been given any treatment before thyroid surgery. The chain is built from TRBV20-1 and TRBJ2-2, with TRBD1 identical over 9 bases. Sequenced input: blood. This sequence originates from a female donor with papillary thyroid cancer or a benign thyroid nodule (not recorded which). Some clones in this sample may be carry-over from other donors' samples. CDR3 DNA: TGCAGCATCTCGGGGACAGGGTCTTTCGTCGGGGAGCCGTTTTTT. This encodes CSISGTGSFVGEPFF.